This is a list of T cell receptor beta chains from one sample in a study of metastatic and nonmetastatic thyroid tumors. MiXCR was used by TCRdb to re-call the PCR reads. The table includes over 30,000 clones, roughly 7.1% detected once. Sequencing was done on a sample of blood. The origin of the receptors is a female donor with papillary thyroid cancer or a benign thyroid nodule (not recorded which). Some clones in this sample may be carry-over from other donors' samples. Both conserved end residues are trimmed from each CDR3. D genes are given only for firm matches.

TRBJ1-4 15 TRBV6-1 - ASSEVQMGGPGEKLF
TRBJ2-7 13 TRBV27 TRBD1 ARRPGQGAYGEQY
TRBJ2-7 14 TRBV15 TRBD1 ATSRDGWTGTDEQY
TRBJ1-5 14 TRBV18 - ASSPLGTYSNQPQH
TRBJ2-5 11 TRBV18 - ASSPINRETQY
TRBJ2-1 14 TRBV24-1 TRBD2 ATGDATGGSYNEQF
TRBJ2-1 11 TRBV6-5 - ASSYLDNNEQF
TRBJ2-1 16 TRBV5-1 - ASSLGAWGGDSYNEQF
TRBJ1-2 13 TRBV5-4 - ASSLAYGREHGYT
TRBJ2-5 13 TRBV20-1 - SASAGAQGRETQY
TRBJ2-7 10 TRBV6-1 - ASVGPNYEQY
TRBJ2-5 14 TRBV4-2 TRBD2 ASSQTLAGGQETQY
TRBJ1-2 12 TRBV6-1 - ASSERVRADGNT
TRBJ2-3 18 TRBV18 - ASSPQIGAGANVPRLLQY
TRBJ1-5 11 TRBV19 - ASRQVGNQPQH
TRBJ2-3 13 TRBV24-1 - ATSDAGTRTDTQY
TRBJ2-1 14 TRBV19 TRBD2 ASKGLAGGRHFEQF